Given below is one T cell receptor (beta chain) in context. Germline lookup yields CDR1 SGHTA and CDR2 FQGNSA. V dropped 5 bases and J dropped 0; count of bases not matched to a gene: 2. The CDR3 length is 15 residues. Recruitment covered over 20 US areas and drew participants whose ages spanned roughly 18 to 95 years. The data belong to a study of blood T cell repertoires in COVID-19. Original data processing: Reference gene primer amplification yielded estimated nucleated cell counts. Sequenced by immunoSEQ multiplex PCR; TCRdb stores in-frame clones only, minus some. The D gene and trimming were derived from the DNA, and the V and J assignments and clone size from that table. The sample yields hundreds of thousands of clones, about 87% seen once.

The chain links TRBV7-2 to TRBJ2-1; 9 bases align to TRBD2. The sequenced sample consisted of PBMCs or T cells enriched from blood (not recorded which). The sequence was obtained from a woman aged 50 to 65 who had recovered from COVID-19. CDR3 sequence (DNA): TGTGCCAGCAGCGCTAGCGGGACCTCCTACAATGAGCAGTTCTTC. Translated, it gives CASSASGTSYNEQFF.